This passage covers 18 T cell receptor beta chains from one sample sequenced in a study of blood T cell repertoires in COVID-19. Produced via immunoSEQ multiplex PCR; TCRdb's table is partial and in-frame only. This sample carries roughly 73,000 clones, roughly four fifths of them seen once, and the ten largest clones take roughly 1.9%. Material: peripheral blood. The receptors were sampled from a woman aged 55 to 70 with acute or convalescent COVID-19.

J is TRBJ1-1 and V is TRBV7-6; possible D gene TRBD1, 6 bases. Germline loops: CDR1 SGHVS, CDR2 FNYEAQ. CDR3 length equals 13 residues. V gave up 10 bases and J gave up 3 bases, with 15 bases separating them. CDR3 protein: CATSRQDYTEAFF. CDR3 in DNA: TGTGCCACCAGTCGACAGGATTACACTGAAGCTTTCTTT.

The rearrangement joins TRBV27 to TRBJ1-4; D call uncertain. V was shortened by 3 bases and J by 0 bases, with 8 bases between the two germline ends. The CDR3 is 15 residues long. Germline-derived CDR1 and CDR2 are MNHEY and SMNVEV (reference sequence). The CDR3 sequence is CASSFGGATNEKLFF. DNA of the CDR3: TGTGCCAGCAGTTTCGGCGGTGCAACTAATGAAAAACTGTTTTTT.

The V and J genes are TRBV5-1 and TRBJ1-2, with 9 bases aligning to TRBD1. CDR1 is SGHRS, CDR2 YFSETQ, per germline. CDR3 length: 14 residues. V gave up 3 bases and J gave up 5 bases; unmatched junction bases: 5. As DNA, the CDR3 is TGCGCCAGCAGCTCCCCGGACAGGGGTTATGGCTACACCTTC. Residues: CASSSPDRGYGYTF.

The rearrangement joins TRBV12-3 or TRBV12-4 to TRBJ2-1; weak D call: TRBD2 (5 bases). Trimming left V 1 base short and J 6 bases short, with 7 bases between. The CDR3 sequence is 13 residues long. The CDR3 DNA reads TGTGCCAGCAGTTTAGTTGCGGGCAATGAGCAGTTCTTC. As protein: CASSLVAGNEQFF.

The rearrangement uses TRBV18 and TRBJ2-7; possible D gene TRBD1, 6 bases. V gave up 4 bases and J gave up 3 bases, with 16 bases separating them. The CDR3 length is 15 residues. The V gene's germline CDR1 is KGHSH and CDR2 LQKENI. In DNA, the CDR3 is TGTGCCAGCTCACTTCTCGGGACAAGGGACTACGAGCAGTACTTC. Its translation: CASSLLGTRDYEQYF.

V usage is TRBV5-1 and J usage is TRBJ2-2; the match to TRBD1 covers 9 bases. CDR3 length: 17 residues. Trimming took 2 bases from V and 6 from J; bases not matched to a gene: 11. Germline V gene lookup returns CDR1 SGHRS and CDR2 YFSETQ. The CDR3 coding sequence is TGCGCCAGCAGCTTCATACAGGGGGCGATTACGGCCGGGGAGCTGTTTTTT. Residues: CASSFIQGAITAGELFF.

This chain connects TRBV19 to TRBJ1-5; D gene uncertain. The ends were cut back, 5 bases at V and 2 bases at J, with 19 bases in the middle. The length of the CDR3 is 17 residues. In germline, CDR1 is LNHDA, CDR2 SQIVND (reference sequence). The CDR3 DNA reads TGTGCCAGTAGTGACGTGGTGAGGAGCGGGGGCAATCAGCCCCAGCATTTT. It yields the protein CASSDVVRSGGNQPQHF.

Comments on this clone: This same CDR3 is encoded by further DNA sequences in the sample. This chain links TRBV9 with TRBJ1-3, with D uncertain. This CDR3 contains 15 residues. CDR1 SGDLS and CDR2 YYNGEE come from the germline V gene. V shed 0 bases and J shed 1 base, with 8 bases lying between them. The CDR3 DNA reads as TGTGCCAGCAGCGTAGGAGGAGTTTCTGGAAACACCATATATTTT. Its translation: CASSVGGVSGNTIYF.

This chain connects TRBV18 to TRBJ2-3; D remains ambiguous. Germline CDR1 KGHSH, CDR2 LQKENI. The CDR3 consists of 12 residues. V dropped 3 bases and J dropped 4 bases, with 5 bases sitting between them. The CDR3 reads CASSPYPDTQYF. CDR3 DNA sequence: TGTGCCAGCTCACCCTATCCAGATACGCAGTATTTT.

V is TRBV29-1 and J is TRBJ1-1; D ambiguous. CDR1 and CDR2 (germline): SQVTM, ANQGSEA. The CDR3 contains 10 residues. The CDR3 loop is CGAGRDEAFF. Here the CDR3 DNA reads TGCGGTGCCGGGAGGGATGAAGCTTTCTTT.

The chain couples TRBV5-1 to TRBJ1-3; 7 bases are a match to TRBD1. This CDR3 region has 17 residues. Germline V lookup: CDR1 SGHRS, CDR2 YFSETQ. Trimming at V came to 2 bases and at J to 0 bases, leaving 8 bases not matched to a gene. The CDR3 loop is CASSFGDRYRSGNTIYF. The DNA for the CDR3 is TGCGCCAGCAGCTTTGGGGACAGATATCGCTCTGGAAACACCATATATTTT. The full variable domain, rest sourced from reference TRBV5-1 and TRBJ1-3, is KAGVTQTPRYLIKTRGQQVTLSCSPISGHRSVSWYQQTPGQGLQFLFEYFSETQRNKGNFPGRFSGRQFSNSRSEMNVSTLELGDSALYLCASSFGDRYRSGNTIYFGEGSWLTVV.

The chain is built from TRBV10-3 and TRBJ2-7; 10 nucleotides line up with TRBD2. CDR3 length: 12 amino acids. CDR1 and CDR2 (germline): ENHRY, SYGVKD. The V and J ends lost 7 bases and 6 bases, in that order; junction bases with no gene match: 3. CDR3 loop: CAIKGTSVEQYF. Here the CDR3 DNA reads TGTGCCATCAAAGGGACTAGCGTCGAGCAGTACTTC.

The chain joins TRBV19 to TRBJ1-5; a weak D match, TRBD1 (6 bases). The germline gives CDR1 LNHDA, CDR2 SQIVND (reference sequence). This CDR3 is 15 amino acids long. The V end was cut by 10 bases, the J end by 5 bases, with 21 bases between. The CDR3 loop reads CATHHLTGLDQPQHF. DNA of the CDR3: TGTGCCACCCACCACCTAACAGGGCTCGATCAGCCCCAGCATTTT.

This clone was seen only once. V and J are TRBV27 and TRBJ1-1; D remains ambiguous. Germline V gives CDR1 MNHEY, CDR2 SMNVEV (reference sequence). Deletions cut 2 bases from V and 1 base from J, with 5 bases between. This CDR3 has 13 amino acids. Here the CDR3 DNA reads TGTGCCAGCAGTTTACAGGAGAACACTGAAGCTTTCTTT. It is translated as CASSLQENTEAFF.

This CDR3 is CSVAMDLLAALSTDTQYF. For the CDR3, the DNA is TGCAGCGTTGCGATGGACTTACTAGCAGCTCTTAGCACAGATACGCAGTATTTT. V is TRBV29-1 and J is TRBJ2-3; maybe TRBD2 (6 bases). The CDR3 is 18 amino acids. The V and J ends lost 4 bases and 0 bases respectively, with 23 bases between them. Germline CDR1 and CDR2: SQVTM and ANQGSEA.

This clone was detected only a few times. This sequence joins TRBV15 and TRBJ1-2, with no clear D. The V end lost 3 bases, the J end lost 4 bases, and 9 bases lay between the germline ends. The CDR3 runs to 13 residues. From germline, CDR1 is LNHNV and CDR2 YYDKDF (reference sequence). The CDR3 is CATSRSGSYGYTF. The CDR3 DNA sequence: TGTGCCACCAGCAGGTCGGGGTCCTATGGCTACACCTTC.

This sequence joins TRBV7-6 and TRBJ2-7; 11 nucleotides match TRBD2. The germline gives CDR1 SGHVS, CDR2 FNYEAQ. Germline trimming cut 5 bases from V and 7 bases from J; bases unmatched to any gene: 4. The CDR3 extends over 13 amino acids. CDR3: CASSPTSGMEQYF. DNA for the CDR3: TGTGCCAGCAGCCCGACTAGCGGGATGGAGCAGTACTTC.

The CDR3 sequence: CSVDATSDGYTF. The CDR3 DNA follows: TGCAGCGTTGACGCTACGTCGGATGGCTACACCTTC. This rearrangement joins TRBV29-1 to TRBJ1-2; no clear D. V dropped 3 bases and J dropped 6 bases, with 11 bases sitting between them. The germline V gene has CDR1 SQVTM and CDR2 ANQGSEA. The CDR3 is 12 residues long. Based on the CDR3 plus reference TRBV29-1 and TRBJ1-2, the full variable domain is SAVISQKPSRDICQRGTSLTIQCQVDSQVTMMFWYRQQPGQSLTLIATANQGSEATYESGFVIDKFPISRPNLTFSTLTVSNMSPEDSSIYLCSVDATSDGYTFGSGTRLTVV.